The next 29 T cell receptor beta chains were all read from a single sample in a study of blood T cell repertoires in COVID-19. Here immunoSEQ multiplex PCR was the method, and the copy in TCRdb shows in-frame clones only, minus some. The sample gives 170,000 or so clones, around 85% of which show up once; more than 7.5% is in the top ten. The material sequenced was peripheral blood. These receptors were obtained from a man aged 45 to 65 with active or convalescent COVID-19.

The chain is built from TRBV13 and TRBJ1-4; a possible D gene is TRBD1 (6 bases). This CDR3 is built from 16 residues. Between the trimmed V and J ends, which lost 5 bases and 0 bases, there was a span of 13 bases. Germline loops: CDR1 PRHDT, CDR2 FYEKMQ (reference sequence). CDR3 region: CASSQTGNTTNEKLFF. CDR3 sequence (DNA): TGTGCCAGCAGCCAGACAGGCAACACAACTAATGAAAAACTGTTTTTT.

CDR3 residues: CASSMQRAEAFF. The CDR3 region has the DNA TGTGCCAGTAGTATGCAGAGGGCTGAAGCTTTCTTT. V is TRBV19 and J is TRBJ1-1, with no clear D. The CDR3 is made up of 12 amino acids. Between the trimmed V and J ends, which lost 3 bases and 6 bases, there was a span of 8 bases. Germline V gene sequence: CDR1 LNHDA, CDR2 SQIVND (reference sequence).

The gene calls are TRBV7-9 and TRBJ2-7; 8 nucleotides match TRBD2. With V trimmed by 5 bases and J by 4 bases, 10 bases remained unmatched. CDR3 length: 15 amino acids. Per germline, CDR1 SEHNR and CDR2 FQNEAQ (reference sequence). The CDR3 loop reads CASSPGGAGQYEQYF. The CDR3, as DNA: TGTGCCAGCAGCCCCGGGGGGGCGGGACAATACGAGCAGTACTTC.

J is TRBJ1-1 and V is TRBV18; 7 bases fit TRBD1. CDR3 length: 20 amino acids. CDR1 is KGHSH, CDR2 LQKENI, per germline. J lost 1 base, V lost 0 bases, and 17 bases had no gene match. CDR3 residues: CASSPPIGKTGRVRNTEAFF. CDR3 in DNA: TGTGCCAGCTCACCACCGATTGGAAAGACAGGGCGTGTAAGGAACACTGAAGCTTTCTTT.

The chain is built from TRBV18 and TRBJ2-3; D is perhaps TRBD1 (5 bases). The CDR3 totals 14 residues. Germline V gene lookup returns CDR1 KGHSH and CDR2 LQKENI. V gave up 3 bases and J gave up 3 bases, with 10 bases separating them. CDR3 loop: CASSPVAGTDTQYF. DNA for the CDR3: TGTGCCAGCTCACCCGTGGCAGGGACAGATACGCAGTATTTT.

This clone was counted once. The chain is built from TRBV29-1 and TRBJ1-1; TRBD1 aligns across 7 bases. The CDR3 totals 15 residues. The J segment lost 0 bases and the V segment lost 3 bases, leaving 7 bases of the junction unmatched. The germline V gene has CDR1 SQVTM and CDR2 ANQGSEA. The CDR3 DNA reads as TGCAGCGTTGACGGGACAGACAGCATGAACACTGAAGCTTTCTTT. This translates into CSVDGTDSMNTEAFF.

This chain connects TRBV11-2 to TRBJ2-5; D gene ambiguous. Germline V CDR1 and CDR2: SGHAT, FQNNGV. Deletions cut 3 bases from V and 5 bases from J, with 10 bases between. This CDR3 region has 13 residues. Written as DNA, the CDR3 is TGTGCCAGCAGCTTCAAGCAGGTGGAGACCCAGTACTTC. Translating it yields CASSFKQVETQYF.

The chain has TRBV6-5 and TRBJ1-2; TRBD1 is a possible D gene (6 bases). Trimming pared 6 bases from V and 2 bases from J, leaving 16 bases between. Looked up from germline, CDR1 is MNHEY and CDR2 is SVGAGI. CDR3 length: 15 amino acids. The CDR3 DNA reads as TGTGCCAGCAGGCTTGGAGGGGGGGCGAACTATGGCTACACCTTC. Encoded protein: CASRLGGGANYGYTF.

The chain has TRBV4-1 and TRBJ1-1; the D gene is possibly TRBD1 (5 bases). The germline CDR1 and CDR2 sequences are MGHRA and YSYEKL. The V end lost 9 bases, the J end lost 0 bases, and 11 bases lay between the germline ends. This CDR3 has 13 amino acids. The DNA of the CDR3 is TGCGCCAGTAGGAAAGGGGTGAACACTGAAGCTTTCTTT. It codes for CASRKGVNTEAFF.

The J gene is TRBJ2-7, the V gene TRBV11-3; 9 bases map to TRBD1. The germline V gene encodes CDR1 SGHNT and CDR2 YENEEA. The CDR3 runs to 14 residues. The V gene end was trimmed by 9 bases and the J gene end by 4 bases; junction bases not matched to a gene: 10. Written as DNA, the CDR3 is TGTGCCAGTTCCAGGGGGACAGGGTCGTACGAGCAGTACTTC. It codes for CASSRGTGSYEQYF.

The V call is TRBV28, the J call TRBJ1-2; 7 bases fit TRBD1. The CDR3 length is 16 residues. The V gene's germline CDR1 is MDHEN and CDR2 SYDVKM. V lost 1 base to trimming and J lost 4 bases; unmatched junction nucleotides: 9. The CDR3 DNA reads TGTGCCAGCAGTTTATCCGGCAGCACAGGGGCCTATGGCTACACCTTC. As protein: CASSLSGSTGAYGYTF.

This clone was observed a few times. The genes are TRBV24-1 and TRBJ2-5; possibly TRBD1 for D (5 bases). Germline CDR1 and CDR2: KGHDR and SFDVKD. Deletions cut 11 bases from V and 5 bases from J, with 17 bases between. The CDR3 is 13 amino acids. The CDR3 DNA follows: TGTGCCAGCTCTTGGGGCCTCTCGGAGACCCAGTACTTC. Protein product: CASSWGLSETQYF.

This chain joins TRBV5-1 and TRBJ2-1, with 7 nucleotides matching TRBD2. The CDR3 has 17 amino acids. Trimming cost V 0 bases and J 1 base; bases outside gene matches: 7. CDR1 is SGHRS, CDR2 YFSETQ, per germline. CDR3 sequence (DNA): TGCGCCAGCAGCTTGGGGGAGGGTTCCCCTTCCTACAATGAGCAGTTCTTC. Amino acid sequence: CASSLGEGSPSYNEQFF.

This clone was detected once. The chain combines TRBV29-1 with TRBJ1-4; 8 bases agree with TRBD1. Germline-derived CDR1 and CDR2 are SQVTM and ANQGSEA. J gave up 7 bases and V 0 bases, and 1 base lay outside the gene matches. This CDR3 has 13 amino acids. The CDR3 DNA is TGCAGCGTTGAAGACAGGGGGCGTGAAAAACTGTTTTTT. Protein sequence: CSVEDRGREKLFF.

This clone came up once. The gene calls are TRBV11-3 and TRBJ1-6; D perhaps matches TRBD1 (5 bases). The CDR3 totals 14 residues. Germline CDR1 SGHNT, CDR2 YENEEA. V lost 9 bases and J lost 6, with 15 bases in between. In DNA, the CDR3 is TGTGCCAGGTCTGTGGGGCGGTTTAATTCACCCCTCCACTTT. Its protein is CARSVGRFNSPLHF.

V and J are TRBV2 and TRBJ1-4, with unresolved D. V dropped 2 bases and J dropped 1 base, with 5 bases sitting between them. The germline V gene has CDR1 SNHLY and CDR2 FYNNEI. There are 14 residues in the CDR3. CDR3 amino acids: CASSEQQTNEKLFF. CDR3 bases: TGTGCCAGCAGTGAACAACAAACTAATGAAAAACTGTTTTTT. Combining the CDR3 with reference TRBV2 and TRBJ1-4 gives the whole variable domain EPEVTQTPSHQVTQMGQEVILRCVPISNHLYFYWYRQILGQKVEFLVSFYNNEISEKSEIFDDQFSVERPDGSNFTLKIRSTKLEDSAMYFCASSEQQTNEKLFFGSGTQLSVL.

The chain recombines TRBV7-2 with TRBJ2-1; D uncertain. The V gene's germline CDR1 is SGHTA and CDR2 FQGNSA. This CDR3 region has 11 residues. V was trimmed by 4 bases and J by 13 bases, leaving 11 bases between them. This chain's CDR3 is CASSSLASQFF. CDR3 nucleotide sequence: TGTGCCAGCAGCTCCTTGGCATCTCAGTTCTTC.

The chain joins TRBV5-1 to TRBJ2-6; 8 bases match TRBD2. V lost 4 bases, J lost 0 bases, and 12 bases stayed unmatched. Germline CDR1 reads SGHRS; CDR2 reads YFSETQ. This CDR3 has 19 amino acids. The DNA of the CDR3 is TGCGCCAGCAGCCCCTCCCCGAGCGGGAGATTCTCTGGGGCCAACGTCCTGACTTTC. This codes for CASSPSPSGRFSGANVLTF.

The CDR3 reads CASSNYGGAGETQYF. The CDR3 nucleotides read TGTGCCAGCAGCAATTACGGCGGGGCTGGGGAGACCCAGTACTTC. The rearrangement links TRBV9 to TRBJ2-5; perhaps TRBD2 as D (6 bases). The V end lost 4 bases, the J end lost 5 bases, and 18 bases lay between the germline ends. Germline values: CDR1 SGDLS, CDR2 YYNGEE. The CDR3 has 15 residues.

This chain connects TRBV9 to TRBJ2-1; D possibly corresponds to TRBD1 (8 bases). The CDR3 extends over 15 amino acids. V was cut by 3 bases and J by 7 bases, with 17 bases left in between. CDR1 SGDLS and CDR2 YYNGEE come from the germline V gene. In DNA form, the CDR3 reads TGTGCCAGCAGCGGATACAGGGGGGGAAAAAATGAGCAGTTCTTC. This gives the protein CASSGYRGGKNEQFF.

Only one count was recorded for this clone. The V gene is TRBV25-1, the J gene TRBJ2-5; D is uncertain. The CDR3 contains 14 residues. The V end was cut by 5 bases, the J end by 5 bases, with 15 bases between. CDR1 MGHDK and CDR2 SYGVNS come from the germline V gene. Here the CDR3 reads CASSKPGQPETQYF. The CDR3 DNA reads as TGTGCCAGCAGTAAACCGGGTCAGCCGGAGACCCAGTACTTC.

This clone was counted a single time. V usage is TRBV18 and J usage is TRBJ1-2; TRBD1 aligns across 9 bases. Per the germline V gene, CDR1 is KGHSH and CDR2 is LQKENI. This CDR3 comprises 15 residues. Unmatched junction bases numbered 1, after V lost 0 bases and J lost 2 bases. This CDR3 is CASSPPGQGNYGYTF. CDR3 coding DNA: TGTGCCAGCTCACCACCGGGACAGGGAAACTATGGCTACACCTTC.

This clone was counted only a few times. Because it lacks the conserved phenylalanine or tryptophan at the end, this CDR3 is likely a read error. Because the CDR3's place on the DNA is in doubt, the DNA is left out and the CDR3 is given as listed by TCRdb. The chain uses TRBV6-1 and TRBJ1-1; TRBD1, the table's D call, was not compared with the DNA. Ends included, the CDR3 has 14 residues. Germline CDR1 reads MNHNS; CDR2 reads SASEGT. CDR3 sequence reads: CASSELRTGEVLYP.

With respect to this clone: One end of the junction is discordant with germline, which a read error may explain. The genes are TRBV28 and TRBJ1-2, with TRBD1 identical over 7 bases. Germline assignment: CDR1 MDHEN and CDR2 SYDVKM. CDR3 length: 11 amino acids. The CDR3 nucleotides are TGTGCCAGCAGTGTCGACAGGGTTTCGTACTTC. It encodes CASSVDRVSYF.

This clone appeared a few times. The chain carries TRBV7-9 and TRBJ2-7; D gene uncertain. Deletions cut 5 bases from V and 2 bases from J, with 19 bases between. In germline, CDR1 is SEHNR, CDR2 FQNEAQ (reference sequence). The CDR3 consists of 16 residues. CDR3 amino acids: CASSPQVSLKAYEQYF. Written as DNA, the CDR3 is TGTGCCAGCAGCCCCCAGGTTAGTTTAAAGGCCTACGAGCAGTACTTC.

This clone was seen a few times. The rearrangement joins TRBV3-1 (or the pseudogene TRBV3-2) to TRBJ2-7, with 9 bases matching TRBD2. V trimming: 3 bases; J trimming: 6 bases; junction bases outside the gene matches: 6. This CDR3 region has 14 residues. Germline CDR1 LGHDT, CDR2 YNNKEL (reference sequence). CDR3 loop: CASSHLAGVPEQYF. CDR3 DNA sequence: TGTGCCAGCAGCCACTTAGCGGGAGTCCCCGAGCAGTACTTC.

The V and J genes are TRBV19 and TRBJ1-5; possible D gene TRBD1, 6 bases. V lost 10 bases, J lost 3 bases, and 13 bases lay in between. The CDR3 runs 13 residues. The germline CDR1 and CDR2 sequences are LNHDA and SQIVND (reference sequence). CDR3: CATRRQVNQPQHF. The CDR3 nucleotides read TGTGCCACCCGTAGACAGGTCAATCAGCCCCAGCATTTT.

The genes are TRBV4-1 and TRBJ2-4; 11 bases agree with TRBD2. Unmatched junction bases numbered 10, after V lost 0 bases and J lost 3 bases. There are 19 residues in the CDR3. Germline CDR1 is MGHRA and CDR2 is YSYEKL. The CDR3 loop reads CASSQDFLAGGVVKNIQYF. DNA of the CDR3: TGCGCCAGCAGCCAAGATTTCCTAGCGGGAGGTGTGGTCAAAAACATTCAGTACTTC.

The genes are TRBV4-1 and TRBJ2-7, with 8 bases fitting TRBD2. This CDR3 comprises 16 residues. The germline V gene encodes CDR1 MGHRA and CDR2 YSYEKL. The V segment lost 3 bases and the J segment 4 bases; nucleotides outside the gene matches: 11. Written as DNA, the CDR3 is TGCGCCAGCAGCCAGGACCTACTAGCGGTCGGTTACGAGCAGTACTTC. Amino acid sequence: CASSQDLLAVGYEQYF.